These 27 T cell receptor beta chains were all obtained from the same sample, sequenced in a study of OX40 agonist ivuxolimab in advanced cancers. Repertoires were generated with immunoSEQ multiplex PCR, while TCRdb's copy carries only in-frame clones and drops some. This table has about 50,000 clones, roughly 91% appearing once. Sequencing was performed on CD4+ or CD8+ T cells sorted from blood, taken in a trial of the OX40 agonist ivuxolimab. The receptors here all came from an adult with an advanced solid tumor such as melanoma, head and neck, liver or kidney cancer.

This clone is a singleton in its sample. The chain couples TRBV6-1 to TRBJ2-5, with D maybe TRBD1 (6 bases). V lost 4 bases and J 4 bases, leaving 19 bases between the germline ends. Germline CDR1 and CDR2: MNHNS and SASEGT. The CDR3 length is 16 residues. The CDR3 spells CASSGYSTGWSETQYF. Here the CDR3 DNA reads TGTGCCAGCAGTGGGTATTCGACAGGTTGGTCAGAGACCCAGTACTTC.

This clone is labeled large. J is TRBJ2-3 and V is TRBV6-4; 10 bases match TRBD2. V lost 0 bases, J lost 2 bases, and 2 bases stayed unmatched. The CDR3 sequence is 16 residues long. Looked up from germline, CDR1 is MRHNA and CDR2 is SNTAGT. The CDR3 sequence is CASSDSSGGATDTQYF. CDR3 sequence (DNA): TGTGCCAGCAGTGACTCGAGCGGGGGGGCCACAGATACGCAGTATTTT.

V and J are TRBV6-1 and TRBJ2-1, with 8 bases aligning to TRBD2. Germline assignment: CDR1 MNHNS and CDR2 SASEGT. The CDR3 runs 16 residues. Trimming at V came to 4 bases and at J to 2 bases, leaving 7 bases not matched to a gene. The CDR3 nucleotides are TGTGCCAGCAGTGTTGTAATAGCGGGGCCCTACAATGAGCAGTTCTTC. It encodes CASSVVIAGPYNEQFF.

The chain uses TRBV4-1 and TRBJ1-5, with D unresolved. CDR3 length equals 13 residues. Trimming pared 1 base from V and 7 bases from J, leaving 8 bases between. CDR1 is MGHRA and CDR2 is YSYEKL in the germline V gene. CDR3 region: CASSQAAGQPQHF. For the CDR3, the DNA is TGCGCCAGCAGCCAAGCAGCGGGGCAGCCCCAGCATTTT.

The rearrangement links TRBV12-5 to TRBJ2-1; 13 bases are shared with TRBD2. The V segment lost 3 bases and the J segment 9 bases; nucleotides outside the gene matches: 5. Germline CDR1 is LGHNT and CDR2 is FRNRAP. The CDR3 extends over 15 amino acids. The CDR3 DNA follows: TGTGCTAGTGGTTTTGGGGGACTAGCGGGAATTGAGCAGTTCTTC. It translates to CASGFGGLAGIEQFF.

The V call is TRBV29-1, the J call TRBJ2-7, with D perhaps matching TRBD2 (6 bases). Trimming shortened V by 2 bases and J by 3 bases, and 11 bases separated the two germline ends. The CDR3 is made up of 13 amino acids. Looked up from germline, CDR1 is SQVTM and CDR2 is ANQGSEA. For the CDR3, the DNA is TGCAGCGTTGAACTCCGGGAGAGCTACGAGCAGTACTTC. Translation: CSVELRESYEQYF.

The chain links TRBV28 to TRBJ2-1; 8 nucleotides line up with TRBD2. Germline V CDR1 and CDR2: MDHEN, SYDVKM. The CDR3 runs to 15 residues. The junction had 10 bases not matched to a gene; V was cut back by 5 bases and J by 7 bases. The CDR3 spells CASSPIFPGGNEQFF. CDR3 coding DNA: TGTGCCAGCAGTCCCATCTTCCCGGGGGGGAATGAGCAGTTCTTC.

This clone appeared a few times. The CDR3 reads CASGPASGSKSYEQYF. CDR3 nucleotides: TGTGCTAGTGGCCCTGCTAGCGGGAGTAAATCCTACGAGCAGTACTTC. This chain connects TRBV12-5 to TRBJ2-7; 10 positions match TRBD2. The CDR3 contains 16 residues. Germline CDR1 reads LGHNT; CDR2 reads FRNRAP. The V gene end was trimmed by 6 bases and the J gene end by 1 base; junction bases not matched to a gene: 9.

With regard to this clone: This CDR3 is also generated by other DNA sequences in the sample. The CDR3 region is CAWSGDTEAFF. The CDR3 nucleotides read TGTGCCTGGTCAGGGGACACTGAAGCTTTCTTT. The chain recombines TRBV30 with TRBJ1-1; a possible D gene is TRBD1 (6 bases). Trimming left V 5 bases short and J 3 bases short, with 7 bases between. Looked up from germline, CDR1 is GTSNPN and CDR2 is SVGIG (reference sequence). This CDR3 has 11 residues.

The chain recombines TRBV5-1 with TRBJ2-7; D gene ambiguous. Trimming took 0 bases from V and 3 from J, leaving 13 bases between them. Germline V gene data show CDR1 as SGHRS and CDR2 as YFSETQ. CDR3 length: 15 residues. The CDR3 coding sequence is TGCGCCAGCAGCTTGGCACCCGGGTCATACTACGAGCAGTACTTC. As protein: CASSLAPGSYYEQYF.

The chain links TRBV10-3 to TRBJ1-1; D might be TRBD1 (6 bases). Germline values: CDR1 ENHRY, CDR2 SYGVKD. V lost 6 bases to trimming and J lost 1 base, with 12 bases between them. This CDR3 is built from 14 residues. The CDR3 nucleotides read TGTGCCATCAGGGGGGAAGGGGGGAACACTGAAGCTTTCTTT. Translation gives CAIRGEGGNTEAFF.

This chain's CDR3 is CASSLTGYNEQFF. CDR3 DNA sequence: TGCGCCAGCAGCCTGACAGGGTACAATGAGCAGTTCTTC. The chain is built from TRBV4-1 and TRBJ2-1, with 7 bases aligning to TRBD1. The V gene's germline CDR1 is MGHRA and CDR2 YSYEKL. This CDR3 has 13 residues. V shed 4 bases and J 4 bases; nucleotides not matched to a gene: 1.

The rearrangement joins TRBV28 to TRBJ1-6, with D perhaps matching TRBD1 (6 bases). Germline loops: CDR1 MDHEN, CDR2 SYDVKM. This CDR3 region has 15 residues. The germline V and J ends were trimmed by 2 bases and 14 bases, with 19 bases remaining between them. The DNA for the CDR3 is TGTGCCAGCAGTTTAAGGGGGGCGGAGATTTCGTCCCTCCACTTT. Amino acids: CASSLRGAEISSLHF.

In regard to this clone: The sample carries other DNA sequences with the same CDR3. The chain uses TRBV27 and TRBJ2-1; no definite D call. Germline V gives CDR1 MNHEY, CDR2 SMNVEV (reference sequence). The V gene lost 3 bases and the J gene lost 7 bases, with 7 bases spanning the gap. The CDR3 is 12 residues long. CDR3 sequence (DNA): TGTGCCAGCAGTTTTTGGGGTAATGAGCAGTTCTTC. This sequence encodes CASSFWGNEQFF.

The chain uses TRBV7-9 and TRBJ2-5, with D maybe TRBD1 (5 bases). V lost 3 bases to trimming and J lost 5 bases, with 10 bases between them. Germline V gene data show CDR1 as SEHNR and CDR2 as FQNEAQ (reference sequence). This CDR3 has 13 residues. CDR3 in DNA: TGTGCCAGCAGCTTTCCCAGGGTGGAGACCCAGTACTTC. This encodes CASSFPRVETQYF.

This chain uses TRBV5-6 with TRBJ2-2; D is undetermined. The CDR3 length is 16 residues. Trimming stripped 2 bases from V and 0 bases from J, with 11 bases between. CDR1 is SGHDT and CDR2 is YYEEEE in the germline V gene. The chain's CDR3 is CASSFERHTNTGELFF. The CDR3 DNA sequence: TGTGCCAGCAGCTTTGAGAGACACACGAACACCGGGGAGCTGTTTTTT.

The rearrangement links TRBV27 to TRBJ2-7; TRBD2 agrees at 14 bases. The V gene's germline CDR1 is MNHEY and CDR2 SMNVEV (reference sequence). This CDR3 has 17 amino acids. V lost 0 bases, J lost 3 bases, and 4 bases stayed unmatched. The CDR3 coding sequence is TGTGCCAGCAGTTTATCTGGACTAGCGGGGGGTTACTACGAGCAGTACGTC. Translated, it gives CASSLSGLAGGYYEQYV.

The chain combines TRBV7-6 with TRBJ2-3; D gene ambiguous. The ends were cut back, 5 bases at V and 4 bases at J, with 7 bases in the middle. The CDR3 is 12 amino acids. Germline assignment: CDR1 SGHVS and CDR2 FNYEAQ. CDR3 amino acids: CASSPWADTQYF. DNA of the CDR3: TGTGCCAGCAGCCCTTGGGCAGATACGCAGTATTTT. Full variable domain (rest looked up from reference TRBV7-6 and TRBJ2-3): GAGVSQSPRYKVTKRGQDVALRCDPISGHVSLYWYRQALGQGPEFLTYFNYEAQQDKSGLPNDRFSAERPEGSISTLTIQRTEQRDSAMYRCASSPWADTQYFGPGTRLTVL.

The table lists this clone with a count of one. V usage is TRBV9 and J usage is TRBJ2-3, with D tentatively TRBD2 (5 bases). This CDR3 is 15 amino acids long. Germline V gene sequence: CDR1 SGDLS, CDR2 YYNGEE. V shed 0 bases and J shed 6 bases, with 14 bases lying between them. CDR3 sequence reads: CASSVVVKPGDTQYF. In nucleotides, the CDR3 is TGTGCCAGCAGCGTAGTAGTTAAACCGGGGGATACGCAGTATTTT.

This CDR3 reads CASSLQRQMGLGEQYF. The CDR3 DNA reads as TGTGCCAGCAGCTTACAAAGACAGATGGGATTGGGGGAGCAGTACTTC. V gene TRBV5-6 combines with J gene TRBJ2-7; perhaps TRBD1 as D (5 bases). The CDR3 has 16 amino acids. Germline CDR1 SGHDT, CDR2 YYEEEE. Trimming pared 2 bases from V and 7 bases from J, leaving 22 bases between.

The chain carries TRBV27 and TRBJ2-7, with D possibly being TRBD1 (6 bases). CDR3 length: 13 residues. Germline CDR1 is MNHEY and CDR2 is SMNVEV (reference sequence). V was trimmed by 3 bases and J by 1 base, leaving 7 bases between them. The CDR3 loop is CASSFGQSYEQYF. The CDR3 bases are TGTGCCAGCAGTTTTGGACAGTCCTACGAGCAGTACTTC.

This chain uses TRBV10-3 with TRBJ1-1, with D unclear. The CDR3 runs 12 residues. Germline-derived CDR1 and CDR2 are ENHRY and SYGVKD. V lost 1 base and J lost 1, with 1 base in between. CDR3 nucleotide sequence: TGTGCCATCAGTGAGTGGAACACTGAAGCTTTCTTT. The encoded protein is CAISEWNTEAFF.

The chain recombines TRBV13 with TRBJ2-2; no clear D. Between the trimmed V and J ends, which lost 2 bases and 6 bases, there was a span of 13 bases. This CDR3 region has 15 residues. Germline V gives CDR1 PRHDT, CDR2 FYEKMQ (reference sequence). CDR3 nucleotides: TGTGCCAGCAGCTTATTTTCCACCCTTGCCGGGGAGCTGTTTTTT. Amino acids: CASSLFSTLAGELFF. Supplemented by reference TRBV13 and TRBJ2-2, the full variable domain reads AAGVIQSPRHLIKEKRETATLKCYPIPRHDTVYWYQQGPGQDPQFLISFYEKMQSDKGSIPDRFSAQQFSDYHSELNMSSLELGDSALYFCASSLFSTLAGELFFGEGSRLTVL.

The chain has TRBV30 and TRBJ2-7, with 11 bases aligning to TRBD2. The CDR3 loop spans 14 amino acids. Germline V gives CDR1 GTSNPN, CDR2 SVGIG (reference sequence). Losses at the gene ends were 4 bases for V and 1 base for J; bases not matched to a gene: 3. For the CDR3, the DNA is TGTGCCTGGAAAACTAGCGGGAGTTCCTACGAGCAGTACTTC. Translating gives CAWKTSGSSYEQYF.

The chain combines TRBV29-1 with TRBJ2-5, with TRBD2 as a possible D gene (7 bases). The CDR3 is made up of 14 amino acids. Germline V gene data show CDR1 as SQVTM and CDR2 as ANQGSEA. Here the CDR3 DNA reads TGCCGCGGCGGGGGCGGCGGGGAGGGGGAGACCCAGTACTTC. Translation: CRGGGGGEGETQYF.

The chain carries TRBV6-1 and TRBJ2-1; D gene ambiguous. Trimming removed 2 bases from V and 0 bases from J, with 8 bases in between. Per the germline V gene, CDR1 is MNHNS and CDR2 is SASEGT. The CDR3 runs 15 residues. The CDR3 DNA reads TGTGCCAGCAGTGAAATCGCTGACTCCTACAATGAGCAGTTCTTC. Protein product: CASSEIADSYNEQFF.

The chain combines TRBV11-2 with TRBJ2-5; D uncertain. The CDR3 spans 13 residues. Trimming took 3 bases from V and 2 from J, leaving 7 bases between them. Germline V gene data show CDR1 as SGHAT and CDR2 as FQNNGV. DNA for the CDR3: TGTGCCAGCAGCTTCCCAATGCAAGAGACCCAGTACTTC. Its translation is CASSFPMQETQYF.